The clone carrying this T cell receptor beta chain was observed a few times. 13 Jbeta primers and 60 Vbeta primers were used for the PCR. Measured with immunoSEQ multiplex PCR; TCRdb has only the in-frame clones, and not every one. The sample has about 160,000 clones, around four fifths seen once. The record originates from a study of cytomegalovirus exposure and HLA in healthy donors. The germline CDR1 and CDR2 sequences are MNHNY and SVGAGI (reference sequence). CDR3 length equals 14 residues. Trimming pared 5 bases from V and 8 bases from J, leaving 18 bases between. Input material: PBMCs. V gene TRBV6-6 combines with J gene TRBJ1-1, with a tentative D call TRBD1 (6 bases). The sequence was obtained from a woman in her forties or fifties in good health and CMV-seropositive. The CDR3 is CASSGMTWTAEAFF. The DNA for the CDR3 is TGTGCCAGCAGTGGGATGACATGGACAGCCGAAGCTTTCTTT.